This T cell receptor beta chain derives from a study of blood T cells in healthy people across ages. Turning to the study itself: Per every two T cells, about one barcoded beta molecule was captured by template switching.

RNA extraction gave at least 5 micrograms of total RNA per sample. V gave up 3 bases and J gave up 5 bases, with 14 bases separating them. There are 13 residues in the CDR3. The V gene's germline CDR1 is DFQATT and CDR2 SNEGSKA (reference sequence). Through a sample-barcoded 5' primer and a J-beta primer mix, a second PCR was run for 7 to 11 cycles. In TCRdb, the 5' RACE reads were re-called with MiXCR into one record per CDR3 protein. The sample has roughly 800,000 distinct CDR3 sequences, around half seen once. Input material: blood. This rearrangement joins TRBV20-1 to TRBJ2-7, with D possibly TRBD2 on 6 matching bases. This receptor was taken from a man aged 80 or over in good health. Here the CDR3 reads CSASLPAGDEQYF. Written as DNA, the CDR3 is TGCAGTGCTAGCTTACCAGCGGGCGACGAGCAGTACTTC.